This T cell receptor (beta chain) was obtained from a study of cytomegalovirus exposure and HLA in healthy donors. Trimming took 4 bases from V and 7 from J, leaving 21 bases between them. Germline V gene lookup returns CDR1 SGDLS and CDR2 YYNGEE. The CDR3 length is 16 residues. Primers for the PCR totalled 60 Vbeta and 13 Jbeta. Profiled with immunoSEQ multiplex PCR; TCRdb holds only in-frame clones, not every one. The repertoire includes about 150,000 clones, 70% to 90% of them detected once, and less than 2.5% sits in the top ten. Material: PBMCs. The clonotype was recovered from a woman between 18 and 29 years old in good health and CMV-seronegative. The chain joins TRBV9 to TRBJ2-1; tentative D call: TRBD1 (5 bases). DNA for the CDR3: TGTGCCAGCAGCTCCACCCAGGGTGCTAGACTTAATGAGCAGTTCTTC. As protein: CASSSTQGARLNEQFF.